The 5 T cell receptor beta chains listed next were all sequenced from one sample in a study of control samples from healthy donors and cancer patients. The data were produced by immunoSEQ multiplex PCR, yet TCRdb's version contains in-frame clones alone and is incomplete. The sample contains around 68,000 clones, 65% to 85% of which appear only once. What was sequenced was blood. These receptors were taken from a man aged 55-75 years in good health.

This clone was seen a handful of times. The CDR3 DNA sequence: TGTGCCAGCAGCGACAGGGACCAATACAATGAGCAGTTCTTC. This gives the protein CASSDRDQYNEQFF. This rearrangement joins TRBV25-1 to TRBJ2-1; 7 nucleotides align to TRBD1. With 6 bases clipped from V and 4 bases from J, the junction kept 6 bases outside the gene matches. The CDR3 is 14 amino acids. Germline V lookup: CDR1 MGHDK, CDR2 SYGVNS.

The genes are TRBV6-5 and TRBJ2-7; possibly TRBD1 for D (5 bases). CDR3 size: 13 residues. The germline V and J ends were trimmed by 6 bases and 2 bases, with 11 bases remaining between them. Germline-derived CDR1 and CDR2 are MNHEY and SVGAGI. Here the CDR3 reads CASRQGSPYEQYF. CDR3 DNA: TGTGCCAGCAGGCAGGGATCTCCCTACGAGCAGTACTTC.

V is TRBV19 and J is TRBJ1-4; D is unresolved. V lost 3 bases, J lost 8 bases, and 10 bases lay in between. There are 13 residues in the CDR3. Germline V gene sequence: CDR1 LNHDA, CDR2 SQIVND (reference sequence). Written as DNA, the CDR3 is TGTGCCAGTAGTATCGTGGTTTCCGAAAAACTGTTTTTT. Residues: CASSIVVSEKLFF.

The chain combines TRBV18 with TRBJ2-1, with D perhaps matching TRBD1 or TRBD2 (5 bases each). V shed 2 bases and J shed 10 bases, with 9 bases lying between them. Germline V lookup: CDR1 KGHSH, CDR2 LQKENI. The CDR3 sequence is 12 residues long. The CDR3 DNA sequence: TGTGCCAGCTCACCAACCGGGGCAGAGCAGTTCTTC. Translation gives CASSPTGAEQFF.

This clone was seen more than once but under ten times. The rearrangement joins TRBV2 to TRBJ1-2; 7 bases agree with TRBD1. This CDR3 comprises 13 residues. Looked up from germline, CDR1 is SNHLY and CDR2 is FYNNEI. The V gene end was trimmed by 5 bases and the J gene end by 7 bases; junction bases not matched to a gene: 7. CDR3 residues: CASSPGTESGYTF. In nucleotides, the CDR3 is TGTGCCAGCAGTCCCGGGACAGAGAGTGGCTACACCTTC.